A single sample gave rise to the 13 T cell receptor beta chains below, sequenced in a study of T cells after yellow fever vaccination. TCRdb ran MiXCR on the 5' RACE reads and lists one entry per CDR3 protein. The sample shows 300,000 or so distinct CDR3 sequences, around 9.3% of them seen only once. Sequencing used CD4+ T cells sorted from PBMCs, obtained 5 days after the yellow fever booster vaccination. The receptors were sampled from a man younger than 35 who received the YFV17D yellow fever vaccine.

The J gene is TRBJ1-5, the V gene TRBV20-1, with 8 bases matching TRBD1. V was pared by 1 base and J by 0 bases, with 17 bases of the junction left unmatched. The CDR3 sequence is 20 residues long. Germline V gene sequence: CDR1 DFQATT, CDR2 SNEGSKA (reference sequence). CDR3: CSARVLMRTGMSPSNQPQHF. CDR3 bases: TGCAGTGCTAGAGTCCTCATGAGGACAGGGATGTCCCCTAGCAATCAGCCCCAGCATTTT.

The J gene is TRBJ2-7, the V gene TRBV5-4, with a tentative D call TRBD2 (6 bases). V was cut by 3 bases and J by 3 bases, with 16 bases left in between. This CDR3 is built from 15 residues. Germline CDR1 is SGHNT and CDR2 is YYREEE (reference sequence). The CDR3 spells CASSSGSPSYYEQYF. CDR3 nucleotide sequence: TGTGCCAGCAGCTCCGGGAGCCCATCGTACTACGAGCAGTACTTC.

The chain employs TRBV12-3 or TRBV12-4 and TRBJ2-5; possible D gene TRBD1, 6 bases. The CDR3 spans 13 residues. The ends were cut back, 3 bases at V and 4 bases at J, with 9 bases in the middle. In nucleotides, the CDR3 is TGTGCCAGCAGTTTTTGGGGGCGAGAGACCCAGTACTTC. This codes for CASSFWGRETQYF.

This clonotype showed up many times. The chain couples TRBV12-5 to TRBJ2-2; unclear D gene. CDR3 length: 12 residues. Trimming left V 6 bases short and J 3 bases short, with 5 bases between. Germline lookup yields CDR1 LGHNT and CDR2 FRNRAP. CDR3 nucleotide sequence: TGTGCTAGTGGACGCGACACCGGGGAGCTGTTTTTT. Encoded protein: CASGRDTGELFF.

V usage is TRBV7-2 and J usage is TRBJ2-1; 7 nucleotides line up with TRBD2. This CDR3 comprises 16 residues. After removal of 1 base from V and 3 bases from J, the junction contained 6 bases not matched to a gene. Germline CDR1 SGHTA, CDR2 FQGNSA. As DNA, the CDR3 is TGTGCCAGCAGCTTAGGAGCGGGGATCGGCTACAATGAGCAGTTCTTC. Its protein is CASSLGAGIGYNEQFF. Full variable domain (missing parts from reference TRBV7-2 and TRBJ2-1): GAGVSQSPSNKVTEKGKDVELRCDPISGHTALYWYRQSLGQGLEFLIYFQGNSAPDKSGLPSDRFSAERTGGSVSTLTIQRTQQEDSAVYLCASSLGAGIGYNEQFFGPGTRLTVL.

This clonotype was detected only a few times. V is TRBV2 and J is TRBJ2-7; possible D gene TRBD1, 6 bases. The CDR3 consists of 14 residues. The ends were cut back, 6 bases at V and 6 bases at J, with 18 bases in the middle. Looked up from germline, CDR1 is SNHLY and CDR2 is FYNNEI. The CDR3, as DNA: TGTGCCAGCAGCCCAGGGGAGTACGGAGGCGAGCAGTACTTC. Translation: CASSPGEYGGEQYF.

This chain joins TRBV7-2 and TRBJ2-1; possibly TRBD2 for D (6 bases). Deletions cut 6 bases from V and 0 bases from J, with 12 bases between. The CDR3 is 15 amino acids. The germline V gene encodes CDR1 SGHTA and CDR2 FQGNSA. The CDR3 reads CASSSGLYSYNEQFF. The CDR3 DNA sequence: TGTGCCAGCAGTTCGGGACTTTACTCCTACAATGAGCAGTTCTTC.

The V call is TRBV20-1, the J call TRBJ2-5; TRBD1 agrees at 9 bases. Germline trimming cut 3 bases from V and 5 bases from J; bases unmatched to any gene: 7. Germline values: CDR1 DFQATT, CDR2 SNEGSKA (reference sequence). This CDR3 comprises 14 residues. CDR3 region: CSARGQGSYETQYF. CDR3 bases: TGCAGTGCTAGGGGACAGGGAAGTTACGAGACCCAGTACTTC.

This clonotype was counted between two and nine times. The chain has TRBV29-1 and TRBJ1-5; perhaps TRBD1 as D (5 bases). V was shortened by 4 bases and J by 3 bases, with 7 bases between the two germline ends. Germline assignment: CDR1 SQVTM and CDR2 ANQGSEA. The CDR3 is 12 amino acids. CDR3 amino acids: CSVGRDNQPQHF. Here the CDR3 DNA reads TGCAGCGTTGGCAGGGACAATCAGCCCCAGCATTTT.

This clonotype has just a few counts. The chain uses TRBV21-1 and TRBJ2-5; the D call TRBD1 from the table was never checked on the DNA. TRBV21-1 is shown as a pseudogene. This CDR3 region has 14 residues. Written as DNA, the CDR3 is TGTGCCAGCAGCATTTGGACAGGGCACAAGACCCAGTACTTC. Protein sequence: CASSIWTGHKTQYF.

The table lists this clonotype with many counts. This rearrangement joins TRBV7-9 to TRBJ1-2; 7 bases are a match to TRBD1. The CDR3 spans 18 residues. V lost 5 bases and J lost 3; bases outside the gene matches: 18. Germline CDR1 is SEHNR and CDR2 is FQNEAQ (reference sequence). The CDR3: CASSPRSRDRPLYYGYTF. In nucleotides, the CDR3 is TGTGCCAGCAGCCCTCGGTCCCGGGACAGACCCTTATACTATGGCTACACCTTC.

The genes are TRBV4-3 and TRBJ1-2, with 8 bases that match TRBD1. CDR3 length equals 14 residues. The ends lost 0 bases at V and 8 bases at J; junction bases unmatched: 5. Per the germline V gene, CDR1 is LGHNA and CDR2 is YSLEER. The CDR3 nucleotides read TGCGCCAGCAGCCAAGAATTGACAGGGGAAGGCTACACCTTC. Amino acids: CASSQELTGEGYTF.

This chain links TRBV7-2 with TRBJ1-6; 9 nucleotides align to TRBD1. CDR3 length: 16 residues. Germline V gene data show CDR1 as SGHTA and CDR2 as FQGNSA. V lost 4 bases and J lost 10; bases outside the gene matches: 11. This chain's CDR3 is CASSSDIVGQGSPLHF. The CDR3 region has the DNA TGTGCCAGCAGCTCAGACATCGTGGGACAGGGATCACCCCTCCACTTT.